This T cell receptor beta chain was captured by sequencing in a study of siplizumab effects on memory and regulatory T cells. Broader study findings: Siplizumab produced a significant drop in alloreactive sequences attributable to unstimulated CD4+ memory cells.

Here immunoSEQ multiplex PCR was the method, and the copy in TCRdb shows in-frame clones only, minus some. The data hold tens of thousands of clones, with approximately 79% observed a single time. This clone appeared a few times. Its antigen is not identified. The sample holds other DNA sequences that translate to the same CDR3. CDR1 is SGHAT and CDR2 is FQNNGV in the germline V gene. Trimming pared 3 bases from V and 0 bases from J, leaving 10 bases between. There are 15 residues in the CDR3. The clonotype was recovered from a human donor in good health. This sequence joins TRBV11-2 and TRBJ2-3, with D perhaps TRBD1 or TRBD2 (6 bases each). Input material: memory CD4+ T cells sorted from blood. CDR3 sequence: CASSFWGASTDTQYF. In nucleotides, the CDR3 is TGTGCCAGCAGCTTTTGGGGGGCTAGCACAGATACGCAGTATTTT.